This T cell receptor beta chain originates from a study of blood T cell repertoires in COVID-19. TCRdb's copy holds only in-frame clones and misses some; the assay was immunoSEQ multiplex PCR. The repertoire holds 150,000 to 200,000 clones, with more than 80% as singletons. Germline values: CDR1 KGHSH, CDR2 LQKENI. The CDR3 runs 12 residues. The sequenced material came from peripheral blood. The chain is built from TRBV18 and TRBJ2-7; a possible D gene is TRBD2 (6 bases). The clonotype originates from a man aged 50 to 59 with acute or convalescent COVID-19. In DNA, the CDR3 is TGTGCGGAGGGGCCGAGCTCCTACGAGCAGTACTTC. It encodes CAEGPSSYEQYF.